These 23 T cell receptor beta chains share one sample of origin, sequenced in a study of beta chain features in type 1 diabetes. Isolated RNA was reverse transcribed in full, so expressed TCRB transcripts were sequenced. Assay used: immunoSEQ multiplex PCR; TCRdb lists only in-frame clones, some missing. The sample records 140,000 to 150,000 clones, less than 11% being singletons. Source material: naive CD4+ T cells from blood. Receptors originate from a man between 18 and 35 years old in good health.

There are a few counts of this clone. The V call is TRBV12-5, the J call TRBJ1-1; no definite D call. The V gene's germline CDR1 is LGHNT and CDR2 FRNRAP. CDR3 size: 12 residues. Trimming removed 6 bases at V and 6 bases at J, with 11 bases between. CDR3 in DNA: TGTGCTAGTGGCGCCGTAGCCTCTGAAGCTTTCTTT. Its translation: CASGAVASEAFF.

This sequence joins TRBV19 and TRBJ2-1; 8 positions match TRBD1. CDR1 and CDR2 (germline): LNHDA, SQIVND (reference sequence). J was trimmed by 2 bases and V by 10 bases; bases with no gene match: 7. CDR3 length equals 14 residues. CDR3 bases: TGTGCCACCCCCATGGGACAGGCCTACAATGAGCAGTTCTTC. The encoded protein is CATPMGQAYNEQFF.

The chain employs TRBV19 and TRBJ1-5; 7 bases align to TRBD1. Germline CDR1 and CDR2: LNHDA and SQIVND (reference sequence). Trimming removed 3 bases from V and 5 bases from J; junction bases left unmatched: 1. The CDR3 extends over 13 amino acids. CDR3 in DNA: TGTGCCAGTAGTATTCAGGGGGATCAGCCCCAGCATTTT. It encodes CASSIQGDQPQHF.

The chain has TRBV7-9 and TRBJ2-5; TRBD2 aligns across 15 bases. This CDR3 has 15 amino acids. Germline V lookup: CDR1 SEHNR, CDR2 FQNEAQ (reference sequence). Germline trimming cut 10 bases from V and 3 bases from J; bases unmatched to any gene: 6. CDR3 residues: CAIRTSGGGKETQYF. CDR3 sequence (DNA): TGTGCCATCAGGACTAGCGGGGGGGGCAAAGAGACCCAGTACTTC. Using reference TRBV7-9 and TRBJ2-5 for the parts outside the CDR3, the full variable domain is DTGVSQNPRHKITKRGQNVTFRCDPISEHNRLYWYRQTLGQGPEFLTYFQNEAQLEKSRLLSDRFSAERPKGSFSTLEIQRTEQGDSAMYLCAIRTSGGGKETQYFGPGTRLLVL.

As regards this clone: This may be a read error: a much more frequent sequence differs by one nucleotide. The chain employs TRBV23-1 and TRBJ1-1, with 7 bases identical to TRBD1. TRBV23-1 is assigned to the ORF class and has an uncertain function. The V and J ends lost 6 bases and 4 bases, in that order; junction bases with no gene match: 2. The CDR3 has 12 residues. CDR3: CASRAGGTEAFF. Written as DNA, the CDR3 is TGCGCCAGCAGGGCAGGGGGCACTGAAGCTTTCTTT.

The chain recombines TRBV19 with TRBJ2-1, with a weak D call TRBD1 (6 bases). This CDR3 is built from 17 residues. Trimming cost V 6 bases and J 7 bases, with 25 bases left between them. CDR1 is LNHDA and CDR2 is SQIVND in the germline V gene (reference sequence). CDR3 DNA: TGTGCCAGTAGAACACTGTGGGACGGCACAGGGCATAATGAGCAGTTCTTC. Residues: CASRTLWDGTGHNEQFF.

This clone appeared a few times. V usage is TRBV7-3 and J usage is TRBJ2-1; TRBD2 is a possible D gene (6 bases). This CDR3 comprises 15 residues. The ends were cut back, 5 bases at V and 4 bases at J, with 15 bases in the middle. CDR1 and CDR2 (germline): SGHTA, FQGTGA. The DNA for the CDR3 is TGTGCCAGCAGCCCGAATCACGGGGGTTACAATGAGCAGTTCTTC. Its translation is CASSPNHGGYNEQFF. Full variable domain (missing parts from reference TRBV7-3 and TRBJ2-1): GAGVSQTPSNKVTEKGKYVELRCDPISGHTALYWYRQSLGQGPEFLIYFQGTGAADDSGLPNDRFFAVRPEGSVSTLKIQRTERGDSAVYLCASSPNHGGYNEQFFGPGTRLTVL.

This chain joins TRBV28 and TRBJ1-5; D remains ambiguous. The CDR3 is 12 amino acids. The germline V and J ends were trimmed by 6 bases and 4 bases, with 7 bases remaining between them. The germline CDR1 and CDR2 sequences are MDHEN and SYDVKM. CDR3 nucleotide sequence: TGTGCCAGCAGACTCCTTAATCAGCCCCAGCATTTT. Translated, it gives CASRLLNQPQHF.

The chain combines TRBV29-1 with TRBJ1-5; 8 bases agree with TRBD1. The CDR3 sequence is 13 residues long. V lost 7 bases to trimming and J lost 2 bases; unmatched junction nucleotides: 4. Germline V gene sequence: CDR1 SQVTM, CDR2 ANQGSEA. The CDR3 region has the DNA TGCAGCGGCGGACAGGGCGGCAATCAGCCCCAGCATTTT. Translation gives CSGGQGGNQPQHF.

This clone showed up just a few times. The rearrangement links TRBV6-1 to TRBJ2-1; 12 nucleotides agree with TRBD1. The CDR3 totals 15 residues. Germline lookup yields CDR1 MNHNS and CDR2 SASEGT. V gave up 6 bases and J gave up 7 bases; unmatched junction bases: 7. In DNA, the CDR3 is TGTGCCAGCAGAGGGGACAGGGGGCGTTGGAATGAGCAGTTCTTC. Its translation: CASRGDRGRWNEQFF.

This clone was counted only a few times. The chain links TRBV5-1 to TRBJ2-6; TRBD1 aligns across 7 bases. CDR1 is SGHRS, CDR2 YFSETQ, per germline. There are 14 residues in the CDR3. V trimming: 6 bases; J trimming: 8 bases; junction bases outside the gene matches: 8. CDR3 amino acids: CASTGTVGPNVLTF. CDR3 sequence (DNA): TGCGCCAGCACCGGGACAGTTGGTCCCAACGTCCTGACTTTC. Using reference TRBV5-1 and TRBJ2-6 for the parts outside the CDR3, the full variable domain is KAGVTQTPRYLIKTRGQQVTLSCSPISGHRSVSWYQQTPGQGLQFLFEYFSETQRNKGNFPGRFSGRQFSNSRSEMNVSTLELGDSALYLCASTGTVGPNVLTFGAGSRLTVL.

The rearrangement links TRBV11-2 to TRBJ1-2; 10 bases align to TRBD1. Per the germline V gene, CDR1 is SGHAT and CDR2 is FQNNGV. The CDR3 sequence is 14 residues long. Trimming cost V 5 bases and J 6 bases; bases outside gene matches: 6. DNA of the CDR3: TGTGCCAGCAGCAAGGGGACAGGGGTTAATGGCTACACCTTC. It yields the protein CASSKGTGVNGYTF. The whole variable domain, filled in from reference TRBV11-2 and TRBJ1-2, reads EAGVAQSPRYKIIEKRQSVAFWCNPISGHATLYWYQQILGQGPKLLIQFQNNGVVDDSQLPKDRFSAERLKGVDSTLKIQPAKLEDSAVYLCASSKGTGVNGYTFGSGTRLTVV.

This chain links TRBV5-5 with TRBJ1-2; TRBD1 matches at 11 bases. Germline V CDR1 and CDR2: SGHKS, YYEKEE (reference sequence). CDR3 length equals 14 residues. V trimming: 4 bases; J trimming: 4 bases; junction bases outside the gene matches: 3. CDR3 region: CASSQGQGVYGYTF. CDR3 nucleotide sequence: TGTGCCAGCAGCCAGGGACAGGGGGTCTATGGCTACACCTTC.

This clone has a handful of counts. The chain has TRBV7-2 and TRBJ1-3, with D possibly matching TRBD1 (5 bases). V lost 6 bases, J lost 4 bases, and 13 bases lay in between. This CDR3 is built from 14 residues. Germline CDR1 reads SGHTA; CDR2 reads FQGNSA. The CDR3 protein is CASRTGGSGNTIYF. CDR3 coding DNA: TGTGCCAGCAGGACTGGGGGGTCGGGAAACACCATATATTTT.

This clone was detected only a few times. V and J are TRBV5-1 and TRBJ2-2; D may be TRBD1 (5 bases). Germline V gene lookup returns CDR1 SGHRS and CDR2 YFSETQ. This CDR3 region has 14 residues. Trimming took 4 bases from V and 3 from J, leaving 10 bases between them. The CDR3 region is CASSKQGYTGELFF. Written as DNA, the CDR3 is TGCGCCAGCAGCAAGCAGGGATACACCGGGGAGCTGTTTTTT.

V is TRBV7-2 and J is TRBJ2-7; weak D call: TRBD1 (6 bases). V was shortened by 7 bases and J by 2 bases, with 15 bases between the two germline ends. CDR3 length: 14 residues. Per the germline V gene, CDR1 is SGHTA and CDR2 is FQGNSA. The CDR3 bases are TGTGCCAGCACCCCACGGGACAATCCCTACGAGCAGTACTTC. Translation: CASTPRDNPYEQYF.

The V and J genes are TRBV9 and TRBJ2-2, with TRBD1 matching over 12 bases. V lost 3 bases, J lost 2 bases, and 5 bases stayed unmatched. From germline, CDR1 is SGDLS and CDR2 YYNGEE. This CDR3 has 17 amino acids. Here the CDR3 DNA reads TGTGCCAGCAGCGGTCACGGGACAGGGGGCAACACCGGGGAGCTGTTTTTT. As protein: CASSGHGTGGNTGELFF.

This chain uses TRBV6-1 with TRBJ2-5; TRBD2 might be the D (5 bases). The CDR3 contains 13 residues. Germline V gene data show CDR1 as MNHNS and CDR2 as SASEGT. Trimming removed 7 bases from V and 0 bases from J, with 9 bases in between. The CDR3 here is CASIRGNQETQYF. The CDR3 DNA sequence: TGTGCCAGCATTAGAGGGAACCAAGAGACCCAGTACTTC.

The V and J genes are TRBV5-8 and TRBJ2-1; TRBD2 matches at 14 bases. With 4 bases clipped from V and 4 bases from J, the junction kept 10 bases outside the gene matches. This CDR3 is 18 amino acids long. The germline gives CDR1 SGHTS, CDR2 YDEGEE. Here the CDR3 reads CASSLGQRLAGGYNEQFF. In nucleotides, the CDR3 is TGTGCCAGCAGCCTGGGCCAACGACTAGCGGGGGGGTACAATGAGCAGTTCTTC.

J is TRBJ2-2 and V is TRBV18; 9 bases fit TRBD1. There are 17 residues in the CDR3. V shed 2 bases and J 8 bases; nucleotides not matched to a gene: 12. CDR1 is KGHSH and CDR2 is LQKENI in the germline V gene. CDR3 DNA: TGTGCCAGCTCACCAGTTTGGACAGGGGCTTCGACTGGGGAGCTGTTTTTT. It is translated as CASSPVWTGASTGELFF.

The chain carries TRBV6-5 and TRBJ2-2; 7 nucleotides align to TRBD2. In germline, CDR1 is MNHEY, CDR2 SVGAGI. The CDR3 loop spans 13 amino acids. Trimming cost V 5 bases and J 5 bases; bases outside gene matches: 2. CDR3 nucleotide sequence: TGTGCCAGCAGTGACGGGGGGACCGGGGAGCTGTTTTTT. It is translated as CASSDGGTGELFF.

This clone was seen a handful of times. The CDR3, as DNA: TGTGCCAGTAGTATAGGGGGACAGTGGGGCAATCAGCCCCAGCATTTT. It translates to CASSIGGQWGNQPQHF. V usage is TRBV19 and J usage is TRBJ1-5; TRBD1 aligns across 7 bases. The germline V gene encodes CDR1 LNHDA and CDR2 SQIVND (reference sequence). This CDR3 is 16 amino acids long. Unmatched junction bases numbered 5, after V lost 1 base and J lost 2 bases.

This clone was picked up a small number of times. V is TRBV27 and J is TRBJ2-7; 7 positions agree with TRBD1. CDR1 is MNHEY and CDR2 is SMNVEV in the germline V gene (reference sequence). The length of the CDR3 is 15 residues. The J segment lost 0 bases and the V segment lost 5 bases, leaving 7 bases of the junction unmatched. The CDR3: CASSPTGTASYEQYF. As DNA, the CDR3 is TGTGCCAGCAGTCCAACCGGGACAGCCTCCTACGAGCAGTACTTC.